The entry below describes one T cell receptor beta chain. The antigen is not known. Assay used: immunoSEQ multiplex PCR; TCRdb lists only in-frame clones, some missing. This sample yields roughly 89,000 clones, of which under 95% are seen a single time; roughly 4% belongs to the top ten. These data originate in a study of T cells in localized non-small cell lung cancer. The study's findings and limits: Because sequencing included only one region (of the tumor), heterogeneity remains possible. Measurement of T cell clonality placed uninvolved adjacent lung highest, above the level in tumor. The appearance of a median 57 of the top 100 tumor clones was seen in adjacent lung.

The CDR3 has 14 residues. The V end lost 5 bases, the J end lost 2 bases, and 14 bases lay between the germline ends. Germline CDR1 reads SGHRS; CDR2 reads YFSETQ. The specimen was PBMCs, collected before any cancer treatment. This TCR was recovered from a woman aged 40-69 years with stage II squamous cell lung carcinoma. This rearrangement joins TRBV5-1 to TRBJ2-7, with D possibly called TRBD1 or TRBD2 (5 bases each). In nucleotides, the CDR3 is TGCGCCAGCAGTCCTGGGACGGTTGCCTACGAGCAGTACTTC. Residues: CASSPGTVAYEQYF. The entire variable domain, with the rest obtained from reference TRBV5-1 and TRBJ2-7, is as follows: KAGVTQTPRYLIKTRGQQVTLSCSPISGHRSVSWYQQTPGQGLQFLFEYFSETQRNKGNFPGRFSGRQFSNSRSEMNVSTLELGDSALYLCASSPGTVAYEQYFGPGTRLTVT.